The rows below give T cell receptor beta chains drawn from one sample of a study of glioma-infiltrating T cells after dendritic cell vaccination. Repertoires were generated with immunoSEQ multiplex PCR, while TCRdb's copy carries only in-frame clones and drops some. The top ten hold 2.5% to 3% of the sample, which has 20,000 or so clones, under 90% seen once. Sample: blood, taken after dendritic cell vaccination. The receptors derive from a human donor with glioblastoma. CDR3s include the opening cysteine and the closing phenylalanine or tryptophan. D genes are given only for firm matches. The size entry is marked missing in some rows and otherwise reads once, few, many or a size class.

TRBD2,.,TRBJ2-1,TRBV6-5,TGTGCCAGCAGTTACTCGCGGGGGAGGAACAATGAGCAGTTCTTC,CASSYSRGRNNEQFF
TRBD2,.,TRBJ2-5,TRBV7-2,TGTGCCAGCAGCTTCACTAGCGGGGGGACCTCCGAGACCCAGTACTTC,CASSFTSGGTSETQYF
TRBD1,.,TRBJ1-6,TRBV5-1,TGCGCCAGCAGCCTATCCCGGACAGGCTATAATTCACCCCTCCACTTT,CASSLSRTGYNSPLHF
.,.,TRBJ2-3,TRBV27,TGTGCCAGCAGTTCACTCCCGCCGGAGGGAGGCACAGATACGCAGTATTTT,CASSSLPPEGGTDTQYF
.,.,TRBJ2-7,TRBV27,TGTGCCAGCAGTTTATCCGGAGACTACGAGCAGTACTTC,CASSLSGDYEQYF
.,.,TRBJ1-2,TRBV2,TGTGCCATCGATGGGGGGGGCTATGGCTACACCTTC,CAIDGGGYGYTF
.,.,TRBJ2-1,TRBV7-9,TGTGCCAGCAGGACGTTGCGGGGTCCCTCCTACAATGAGCAGTTCTTC,CASRTLRGPSYNEQFF
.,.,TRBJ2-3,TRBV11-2,TGTGCCAGCAGCCAGGCAGGGGCGAGAGATACGCAGTATTTT,CASSQAGARDTQYF
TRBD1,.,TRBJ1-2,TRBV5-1,TGCGCCAGCAGCTTGGGACAGGGCATCTATGGCTACACCTTC,CASSLGQGIYGYTF
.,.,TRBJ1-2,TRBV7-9,TGTGCCAGCAGCTTAGCGGGGCTCTATGGCTACACCTTC,CASSLAGLYGYTF
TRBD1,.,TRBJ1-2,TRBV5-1,TGCGCCACCCCGGGACAGTTTCTTGGCTACACCTTC,CATPGQFLGYTF
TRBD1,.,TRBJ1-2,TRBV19,TGTGCCAGTAGTATAGGTCGGAAAGGGGGCGGCTACACCTTC,CASSIGRKGGGYTF
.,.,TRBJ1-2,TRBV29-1,TGCAGCGTTGGCGGGGCGACCTATGGCTACACCTTC,CSVGGATYGYTF
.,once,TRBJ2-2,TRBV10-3,TGTGCCATCAGTGACGGCAGGGGACCGACCGGGGAGCTGTTTTTT,CAISDGRGPTGELFF
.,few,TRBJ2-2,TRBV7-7,TGTGCCAGCAGCCCAGGGACGAACACCGGGGAGCTGTTTTTT,CASSPGTNTGELFF
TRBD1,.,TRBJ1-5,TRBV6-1,TGTGCCGCCCTGACAGGGGTGGGTCAGCCCCAGCATTTT,CAALTGVGQPQHF
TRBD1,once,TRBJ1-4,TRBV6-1,TGTGCCACCGTCGACAGGGGGATCTCTGAAAAACTGTTTTTT,CATVDRGISEKLFF
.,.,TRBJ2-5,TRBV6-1,TGTGCCAGCAGTCCCTTTGCGGAAGAGACCCAGTACTTC,CASSPFAEETQYF
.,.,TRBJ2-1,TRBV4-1,TGCGCCAGCAGCCTCCAACTCGGGTATGAGCAGTTCTTC,CASSLQLGYEQFF
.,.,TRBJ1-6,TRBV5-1,TGCGCCAGCAGCCTAGACGGTGACTATAATTCACCCCTCCACTTT,CASSLDGDYNSPLHF
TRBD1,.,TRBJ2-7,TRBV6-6,TGTGCCAGCACTATACTAGGACAGGCGGCGTACGAGCAGTACTTC,CASTILGQAAYEQYF
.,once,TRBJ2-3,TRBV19,TGTGCCAGTAGTACGAGGGTTAGCACAGATACGCAGTATTTT,CASSTRVSTDTQYF
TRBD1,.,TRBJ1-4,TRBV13,TGTGCCAGCAGCTTAGGGACAGGGGGCAATCGTGAAAAACTGTTTTTT,CASSLGTGGNREKLFF
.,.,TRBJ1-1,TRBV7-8,TGTGCCAGCAGCTTAGCGCTAAGCCCGAACACTGAAGCTTTCTTT,CASSLALSPNTEAFF
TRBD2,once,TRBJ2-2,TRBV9,TGTGCCAGCAGCGGGGGACTAGCGGGGGGGCGGAGCGGGGAGCTGTTTTTT,CASSGGLAGGRSGELFF
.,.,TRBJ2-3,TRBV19,TGTGCCAGTAGTATAATGGGGGGAACCACAGATACGCAGTATTTT,CASSIMGGTTDTQYF
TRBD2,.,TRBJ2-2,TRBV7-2,TGTGCCAGCAGCTTATTCCGGACTAGCGGGGGGAACACCGGGGAGCTGTTTTTT,CASSLFRTSGGNTGELFF
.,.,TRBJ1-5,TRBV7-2,TGTGCCAGCAGCTTGTTACAGGGTCAGCCCCAGCATTTT,CASSLLQGQPQHF
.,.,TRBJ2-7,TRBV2,TGTGCCAGCAGTGAAGCCGTTAGTCTTGGCGAGCAGTACTTC,CASSEAVSLGEQYF
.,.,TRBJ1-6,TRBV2,TGTGCCAGTGGCCGGGTGCGGATTTCACCCCTCCACTTT,CASGRVRISPLHF
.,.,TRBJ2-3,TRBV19,TGTGCCAGTAGTATCAACCTCGGGGGTTTGGCGCAGTATTTT,CASSINLGGLAQYF
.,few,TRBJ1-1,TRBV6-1,TGTGCCAGCAGCTACAGGGTCGGGAACACTGAAGCTTTCTTT,CASSYRVGNTEAFF
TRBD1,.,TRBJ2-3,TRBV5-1,TGCGCCAGCAGGCCTGGGACAGGGGGCCATTCGGCGACGGGTACGCAGTATTTT,CASRPGTGGHSATGTQYF
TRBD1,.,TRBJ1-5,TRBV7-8,TGTGCCAGCAGCCGACAGGGGAGAAATCAGCCCCAGCATTTT,CASSRQGRNQPQHF
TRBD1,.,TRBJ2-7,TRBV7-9,TGTGCCAGCAGCCCCGGGGCAGGGGGCTTTGGCGAGCAGTACTTC,CASSPGAGGFGEQYF
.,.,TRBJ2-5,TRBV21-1,TGTGCCAGCAGCAAAGGGGGCGCGATCCAAGAGACCCAGTACTTC,CASSKGGAIQETQYF
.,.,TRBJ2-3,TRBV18,TGTGCCAGCTCACCCCGCACACAAAGCACAGATACGCAGTATTTT,CASSPRTQSTDTQYF
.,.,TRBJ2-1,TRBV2,TGTGCCAGCAGTAAAGTAGCGGCCAATGAGCAGTTCTTC,CASSKVAANEQFF